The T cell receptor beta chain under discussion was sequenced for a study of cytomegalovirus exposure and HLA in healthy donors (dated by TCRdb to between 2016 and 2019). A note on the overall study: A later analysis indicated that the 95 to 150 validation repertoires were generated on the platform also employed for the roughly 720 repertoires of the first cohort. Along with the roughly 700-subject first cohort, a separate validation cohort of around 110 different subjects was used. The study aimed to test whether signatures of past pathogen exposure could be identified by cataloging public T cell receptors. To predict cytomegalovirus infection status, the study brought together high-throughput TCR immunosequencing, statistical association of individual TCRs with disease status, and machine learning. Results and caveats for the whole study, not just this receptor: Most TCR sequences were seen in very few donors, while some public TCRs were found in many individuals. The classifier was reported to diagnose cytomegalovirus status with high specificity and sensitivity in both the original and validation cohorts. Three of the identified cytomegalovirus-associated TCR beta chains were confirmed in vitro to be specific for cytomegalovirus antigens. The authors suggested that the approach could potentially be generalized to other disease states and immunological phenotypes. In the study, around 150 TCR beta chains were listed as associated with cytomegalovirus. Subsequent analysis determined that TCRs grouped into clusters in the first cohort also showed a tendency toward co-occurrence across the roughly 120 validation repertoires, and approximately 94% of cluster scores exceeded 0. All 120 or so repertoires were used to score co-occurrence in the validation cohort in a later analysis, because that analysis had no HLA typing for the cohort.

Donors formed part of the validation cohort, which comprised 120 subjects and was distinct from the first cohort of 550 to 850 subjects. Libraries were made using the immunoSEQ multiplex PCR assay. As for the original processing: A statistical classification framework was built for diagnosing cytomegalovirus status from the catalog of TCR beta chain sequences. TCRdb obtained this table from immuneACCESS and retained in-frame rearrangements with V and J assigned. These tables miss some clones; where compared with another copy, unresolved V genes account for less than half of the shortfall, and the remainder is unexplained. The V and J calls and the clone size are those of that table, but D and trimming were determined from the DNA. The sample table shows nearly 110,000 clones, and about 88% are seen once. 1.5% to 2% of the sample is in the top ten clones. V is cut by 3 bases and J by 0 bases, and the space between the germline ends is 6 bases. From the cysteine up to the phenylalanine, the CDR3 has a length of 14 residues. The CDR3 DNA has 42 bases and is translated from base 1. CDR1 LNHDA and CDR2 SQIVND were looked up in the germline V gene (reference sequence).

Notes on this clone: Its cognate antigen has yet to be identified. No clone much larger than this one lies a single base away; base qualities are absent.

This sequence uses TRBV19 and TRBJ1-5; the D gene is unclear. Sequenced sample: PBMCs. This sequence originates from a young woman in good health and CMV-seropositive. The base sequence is TGTGCCAGTAGTATCCGGGATAGCAATCAGCCCCAGCATTTT. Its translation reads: CASSIRDSNQPQHF.